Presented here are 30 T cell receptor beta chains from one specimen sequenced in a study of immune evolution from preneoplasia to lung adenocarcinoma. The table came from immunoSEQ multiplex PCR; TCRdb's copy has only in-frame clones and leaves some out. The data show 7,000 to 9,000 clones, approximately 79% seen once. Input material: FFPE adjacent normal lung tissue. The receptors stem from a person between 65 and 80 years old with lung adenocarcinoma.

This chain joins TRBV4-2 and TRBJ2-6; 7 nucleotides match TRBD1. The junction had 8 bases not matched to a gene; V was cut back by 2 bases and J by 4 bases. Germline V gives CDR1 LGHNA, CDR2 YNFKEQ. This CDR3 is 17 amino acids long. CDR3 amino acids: CASSQLLTGAGANVLTF. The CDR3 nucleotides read TGTGCCAGCAGCCAATTACTCACAGGGGCCGGGGCCAACGTCCTGACTTTC.

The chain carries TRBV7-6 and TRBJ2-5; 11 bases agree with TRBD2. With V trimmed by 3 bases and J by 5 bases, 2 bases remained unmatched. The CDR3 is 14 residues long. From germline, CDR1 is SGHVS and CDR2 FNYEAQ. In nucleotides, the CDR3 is TGTGCCAGCAGCTTTAGCGGGGGGGCCGAGACCCAGTACTTC. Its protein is CASSFSGGAETQYF. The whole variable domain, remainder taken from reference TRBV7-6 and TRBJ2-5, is GAGVSQSPRYKVTKRGQDVALRCDPISGHVSLYWYRQALGQGPEFLTYFNYEAQQDKSGLPNDRFSAERPEGSISTLTIQRTEQRDSAMYRCASSFSGGAETQYFGPGTRLLVL.

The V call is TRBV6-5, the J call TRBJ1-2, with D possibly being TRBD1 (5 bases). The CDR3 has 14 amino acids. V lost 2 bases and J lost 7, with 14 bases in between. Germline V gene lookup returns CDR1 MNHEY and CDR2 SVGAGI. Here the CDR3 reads CASSYGGSRAGYTF. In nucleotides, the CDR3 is TGTGCCAGCAGTTACGGGGGGTCCAGGGCTGGCTACACCTTC.

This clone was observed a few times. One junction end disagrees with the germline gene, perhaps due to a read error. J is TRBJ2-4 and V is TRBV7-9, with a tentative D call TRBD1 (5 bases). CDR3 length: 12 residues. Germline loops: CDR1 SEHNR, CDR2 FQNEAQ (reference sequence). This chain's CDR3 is CASSLGSQGWDF. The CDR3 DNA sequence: TGTGCCAGCAGCTTAGGTAGTCAGGGCTGGGACTTC. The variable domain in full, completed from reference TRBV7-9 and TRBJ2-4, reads DTGVSQNPRHKITKRGQNVTFRCDPISEHNRLYWYRQTLGQGPEFLTYFQNEAQLEKSRLLSDRFSAERPKGSFSTLEIQRTEQGDSAMYLCASSLGSQGWDFGAGTRLSVL.

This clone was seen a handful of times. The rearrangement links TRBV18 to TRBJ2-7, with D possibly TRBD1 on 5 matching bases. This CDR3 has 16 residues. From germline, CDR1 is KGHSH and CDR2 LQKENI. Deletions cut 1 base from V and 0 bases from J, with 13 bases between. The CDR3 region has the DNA TGTGCCAGCTCACCACGACAGTCAATGAGCTCCTACGAGCAGTACTTC. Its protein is CASSPRQSMSSYEQYF.

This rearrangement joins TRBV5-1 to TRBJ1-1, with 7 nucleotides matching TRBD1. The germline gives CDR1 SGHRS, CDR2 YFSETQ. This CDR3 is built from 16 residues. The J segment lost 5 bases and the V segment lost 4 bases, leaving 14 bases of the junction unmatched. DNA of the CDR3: TGCGCCAGCAGCCCCCAATCTTTTGCAGGGGGGACTGAAGCTTTCTTT. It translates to CASSPQSFAGGTEAFF.

In DNA form, the CDR3 reads TGTGCCAGCAGCTTATATCCTAGCGGGGTCGAGCAGTACTTC. It yields the protein CASSLYPSGVEQYF. The chain combines TRBV7-6 with TRBJ2-7, with 9 bases fitting TRBD2. The CDR3 has 14 amino acids. Germline V gives CDR1 SGHVS, CDR2 FNYEAQ. Trimming took 2 bases from V and 6 from J; bases not matched to a gene: 5. The variable domain in full, with the rest retrieved from reference TRBV7-6 and TRBJ2-7, is GAGVSQSPRYKVTKRGQDVALRCDPISGHVSLYWYRQALGQGPEFLTYFNYEAQQDKSGLPNDRFSAERPEGSISTLTIQRTEQRDSAMYRCASSLYPSGVEQYFGPGTRLTVT.

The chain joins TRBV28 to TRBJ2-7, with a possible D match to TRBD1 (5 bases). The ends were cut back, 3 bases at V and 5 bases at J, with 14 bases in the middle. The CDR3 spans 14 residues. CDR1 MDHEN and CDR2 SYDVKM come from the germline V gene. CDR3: CASSFQGRVNEQYF. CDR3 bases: TGTGCCAGCAGTTTCCAGGGTAGAGTGAACGAGCAGTACTTC.

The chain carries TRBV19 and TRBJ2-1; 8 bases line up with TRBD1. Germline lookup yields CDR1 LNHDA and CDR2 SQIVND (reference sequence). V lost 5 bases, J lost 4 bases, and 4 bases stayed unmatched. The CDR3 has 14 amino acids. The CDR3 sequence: CASSSDRAYNEQFF. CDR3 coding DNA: TGTGCCAGTAGTTCGGACAGGGCATACAATGAGCAGTTCTTC.

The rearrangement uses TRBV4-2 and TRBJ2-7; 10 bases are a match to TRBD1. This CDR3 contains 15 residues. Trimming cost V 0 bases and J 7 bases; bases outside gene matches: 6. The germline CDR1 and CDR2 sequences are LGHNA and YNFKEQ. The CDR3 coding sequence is TGTGCCAGCAGCCAAGATCCGGGACAGGGGAGAGAGCAGTACTTC. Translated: CASSQDPGQGREQYF.

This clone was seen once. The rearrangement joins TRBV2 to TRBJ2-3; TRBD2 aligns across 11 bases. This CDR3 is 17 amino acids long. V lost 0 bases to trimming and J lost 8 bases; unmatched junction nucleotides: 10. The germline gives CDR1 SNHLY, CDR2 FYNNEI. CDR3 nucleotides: TGTGCCAGCAGTGAAGCGCGGCTAGCGGGGGGCCCAGGTACGCAGTATTTT. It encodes CASSEARLAGGPGTQYF.

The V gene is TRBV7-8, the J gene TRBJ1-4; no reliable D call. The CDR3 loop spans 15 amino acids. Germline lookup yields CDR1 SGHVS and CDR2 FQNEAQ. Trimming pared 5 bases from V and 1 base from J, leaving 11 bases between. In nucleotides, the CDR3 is TGTGCCAGCAGCCATTCGCCAGAAACTAATGAAAAACTGTTTTTT. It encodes CASSHSPETNEKLFF.

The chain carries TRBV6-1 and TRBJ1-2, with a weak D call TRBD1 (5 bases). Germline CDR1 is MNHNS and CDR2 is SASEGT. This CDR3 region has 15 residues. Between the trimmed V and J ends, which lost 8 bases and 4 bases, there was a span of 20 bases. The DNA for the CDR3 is TGTGCCAGCGGGCTCCGGACAACGGAGTTCTATGGCTACACCTTC. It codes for CASGLRTTEFYGYTF.

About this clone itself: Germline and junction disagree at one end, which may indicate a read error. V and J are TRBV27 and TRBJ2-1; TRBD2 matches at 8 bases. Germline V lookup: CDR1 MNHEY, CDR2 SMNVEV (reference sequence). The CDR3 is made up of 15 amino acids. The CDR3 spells CASSLSPSGLGEQFF. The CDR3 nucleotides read TGTGCTAGCAGTTTAAGTCCTAGCGGGTTAGGAGAGCAGTTCTTC.

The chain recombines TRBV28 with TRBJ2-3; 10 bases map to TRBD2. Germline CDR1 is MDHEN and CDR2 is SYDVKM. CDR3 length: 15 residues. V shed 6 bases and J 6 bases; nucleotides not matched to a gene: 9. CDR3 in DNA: TGTGCCAGCAGCCCCCTGGGAGCGGGGGGGGATACGCAGTATTTT. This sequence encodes CASSPLGAGGDTQYF. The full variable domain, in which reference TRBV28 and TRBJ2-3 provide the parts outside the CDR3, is DVKVTQSSRYLVKRTGEKVFLECVQDMDHENMFWYRQDPGLGLRLIYFSYDVKMKEKGDIPEGYSVSREKKERFSLILESASTNQTSMYLCASSPLGAGGDTQYFGPGTRLTVL.

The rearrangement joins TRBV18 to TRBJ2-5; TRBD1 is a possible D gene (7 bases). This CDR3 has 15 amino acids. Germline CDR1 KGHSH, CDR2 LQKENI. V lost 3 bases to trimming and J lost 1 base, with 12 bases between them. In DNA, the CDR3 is TGTGCCAGCTCACCGCAGGGGGGCCTCCAAGAGACCCAGTACTTC. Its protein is CASSPQGGLQETQYF. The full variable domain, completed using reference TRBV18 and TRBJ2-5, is NAGVMQNPRHLVRRRGQEARLRCSPMKGHSHVYWYRQLPEEGLKFMVYLQKENIIDESGMPKERFSAEFPKEGPSILRIQQVVRGDSAAYFCASSPQGGLQETQYFGPGTRLLVL.

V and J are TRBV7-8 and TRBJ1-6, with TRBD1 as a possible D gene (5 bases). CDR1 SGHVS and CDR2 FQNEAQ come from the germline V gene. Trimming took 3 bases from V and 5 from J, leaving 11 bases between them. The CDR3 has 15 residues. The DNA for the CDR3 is TGTGCCAGCAGCTTGTCGGGACCGAATAATTCACCCCTCCACTTT. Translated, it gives CASSLSGPNNSPLHF.

The CDR3 here is CASSFTQIYEQYF. The CDR3 nucleotides read TGTGCCAGCAGTTTTACACAGATCTACGAGCAGTACTTC. V gene TRBV28 combines with J gene TRBJ2-7; D remains unclear. Trimming pared 3 bases from V and 3 bases from J, leaving 9 bases between. In germline, CDR1 is MDHEN, CDR2 SYDVKM. This CDR3 has 13 residues.

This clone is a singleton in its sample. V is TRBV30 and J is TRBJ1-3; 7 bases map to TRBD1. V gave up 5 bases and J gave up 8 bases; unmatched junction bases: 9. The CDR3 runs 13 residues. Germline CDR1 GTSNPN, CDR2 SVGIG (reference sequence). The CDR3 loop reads CAWDTGEADTIYF. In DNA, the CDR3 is TGTGCCTGGGATACAGGGGAGGCGGACACCATATATTTT.

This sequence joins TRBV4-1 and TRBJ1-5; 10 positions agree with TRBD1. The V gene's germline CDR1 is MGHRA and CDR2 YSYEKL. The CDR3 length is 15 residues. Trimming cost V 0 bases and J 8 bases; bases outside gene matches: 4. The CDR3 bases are TGCGCCAGCAGCCAAGATGGGACAGGGGATAAGCCCCAGCATTTT. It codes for CASSQDGTGDKPQHF.

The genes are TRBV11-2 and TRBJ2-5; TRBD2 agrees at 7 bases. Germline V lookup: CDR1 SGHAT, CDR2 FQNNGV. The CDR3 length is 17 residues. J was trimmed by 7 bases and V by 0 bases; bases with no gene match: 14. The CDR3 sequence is CASSLEGASGSVGTQYF. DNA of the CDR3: TGTGCCAGCAGCTTAGAAGGTGCTAGCGGTTCAGTTGGGACCCAGTACTTC.

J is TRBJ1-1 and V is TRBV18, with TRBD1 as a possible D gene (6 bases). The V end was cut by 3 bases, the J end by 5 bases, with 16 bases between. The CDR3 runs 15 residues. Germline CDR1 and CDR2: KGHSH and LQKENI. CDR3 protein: CASSPSAAGVTEAFF. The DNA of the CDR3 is TGTGCCAGCTCACCCTCGGCGGCAGGGGTTACTGAAGCTTTCTTT.

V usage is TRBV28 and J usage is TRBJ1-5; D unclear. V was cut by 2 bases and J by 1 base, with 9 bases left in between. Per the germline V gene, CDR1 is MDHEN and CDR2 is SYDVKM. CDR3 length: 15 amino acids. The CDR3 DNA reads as TGTGCCAGCAGTTTAGTCCCGGGGAGCAATCAGCCCCAGCATTTT. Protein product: CASSLVPGSNQPQHF.

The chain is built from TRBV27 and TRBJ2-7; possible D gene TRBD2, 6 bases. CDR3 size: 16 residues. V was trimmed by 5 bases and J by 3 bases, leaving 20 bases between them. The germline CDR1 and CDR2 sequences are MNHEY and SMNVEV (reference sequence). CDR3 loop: CASSLTRAAGSYEQYF. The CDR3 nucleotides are TGTGCCAGCAGTCTTACGCGGGCTGCGGGGAGCTACGAGCAGTACTTC.

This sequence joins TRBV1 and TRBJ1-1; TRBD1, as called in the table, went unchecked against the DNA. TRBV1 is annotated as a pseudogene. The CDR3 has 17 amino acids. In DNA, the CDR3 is TGCACCAGCAGCCAGGCCCACAGGGCCATACAGGACACTGAAGCTTTCTTT. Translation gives CTSSQAHRAIQDTEAFF.

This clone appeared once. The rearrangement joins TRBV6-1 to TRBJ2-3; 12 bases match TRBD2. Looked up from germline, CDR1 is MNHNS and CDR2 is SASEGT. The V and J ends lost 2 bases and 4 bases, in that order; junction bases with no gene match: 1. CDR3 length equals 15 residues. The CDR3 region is CASSELAGGPDTQYF. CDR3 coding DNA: TGTGCCAGCAGTGAACTAGCGGGGGGGCCAGATACGCAGTATTTT.

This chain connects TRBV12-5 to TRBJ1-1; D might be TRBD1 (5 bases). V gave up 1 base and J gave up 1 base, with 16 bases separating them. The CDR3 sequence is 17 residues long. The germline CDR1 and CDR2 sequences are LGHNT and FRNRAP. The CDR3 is CASGLAMDGTTNTEAFF. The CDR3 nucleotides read TGTGCTAGTGGTTTGGCAATGGACGGGACTACGAACACTGAAGCTTTCTTT.

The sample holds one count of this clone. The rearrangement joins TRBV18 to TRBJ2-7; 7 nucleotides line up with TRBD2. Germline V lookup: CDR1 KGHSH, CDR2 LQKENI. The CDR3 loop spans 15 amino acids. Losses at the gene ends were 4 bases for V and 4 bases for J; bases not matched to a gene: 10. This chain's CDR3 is CASSLGLEVRYEQYF. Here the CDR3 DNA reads TGTGCCAGCTCACTCGGACTAGAGGTTCGGTACGAGCAGTACTTC.

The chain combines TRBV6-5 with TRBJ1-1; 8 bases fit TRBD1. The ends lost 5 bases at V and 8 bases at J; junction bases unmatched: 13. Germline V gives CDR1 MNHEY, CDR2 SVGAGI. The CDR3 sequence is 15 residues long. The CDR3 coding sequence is TGTGCCAGCAGTAGAACCGGACAGGGTGGCTCCGAAGCTTTCTTT. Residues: CASSRTGQGGSEAFF.

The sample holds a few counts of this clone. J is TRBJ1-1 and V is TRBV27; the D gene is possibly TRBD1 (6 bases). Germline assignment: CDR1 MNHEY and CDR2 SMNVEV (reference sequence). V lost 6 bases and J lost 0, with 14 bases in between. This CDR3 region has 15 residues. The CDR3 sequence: CASRRWTEMNTEAFF. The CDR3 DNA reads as TGTGCCAGCAGGAGATGGACAGAGATGAACACTGAAGCTTTCTTT.